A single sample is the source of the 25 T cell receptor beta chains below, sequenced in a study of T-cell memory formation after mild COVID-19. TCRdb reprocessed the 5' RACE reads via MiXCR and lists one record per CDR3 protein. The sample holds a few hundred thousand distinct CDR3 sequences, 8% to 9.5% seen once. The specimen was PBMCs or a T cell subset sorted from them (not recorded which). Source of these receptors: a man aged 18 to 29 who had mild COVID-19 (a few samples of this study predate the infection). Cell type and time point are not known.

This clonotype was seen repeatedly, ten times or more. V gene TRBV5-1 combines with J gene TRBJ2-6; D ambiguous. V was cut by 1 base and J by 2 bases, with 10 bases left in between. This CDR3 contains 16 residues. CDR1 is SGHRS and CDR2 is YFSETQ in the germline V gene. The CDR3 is CASSLPQLAGANVLTF. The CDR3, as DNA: TGCGCCAGCAGCTTGCCCCAGTTGGCTGGGGCCAACGTCCTGACTTTC.

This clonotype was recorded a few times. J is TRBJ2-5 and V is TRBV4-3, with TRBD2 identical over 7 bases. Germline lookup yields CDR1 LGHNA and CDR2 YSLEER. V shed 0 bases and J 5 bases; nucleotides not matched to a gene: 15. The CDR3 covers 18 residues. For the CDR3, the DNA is TGCGCCAGCAGCCAAGATAGGATGGGCGGGGGTCTTGGGGAGACCCAGTACTTC. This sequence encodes CASSQDRMGGGLGETQYF.

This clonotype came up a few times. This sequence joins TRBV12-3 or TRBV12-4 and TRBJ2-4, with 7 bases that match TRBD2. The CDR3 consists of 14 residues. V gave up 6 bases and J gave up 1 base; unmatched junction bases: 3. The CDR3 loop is CASSTTSAKNIQYF. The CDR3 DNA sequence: TGTGCCAGCAGCACGACTAGCGCCAAAAACATTCAGTACTTC.

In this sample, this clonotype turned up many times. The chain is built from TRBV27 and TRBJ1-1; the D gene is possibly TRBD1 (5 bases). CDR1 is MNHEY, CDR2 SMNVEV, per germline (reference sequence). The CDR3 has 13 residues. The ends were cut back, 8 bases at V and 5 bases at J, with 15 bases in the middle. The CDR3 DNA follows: TGTGCCAGCTGCACTCCGGGGGGAACTGAAGCTTTCTTT. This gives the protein CASCTPGGTEAFF.

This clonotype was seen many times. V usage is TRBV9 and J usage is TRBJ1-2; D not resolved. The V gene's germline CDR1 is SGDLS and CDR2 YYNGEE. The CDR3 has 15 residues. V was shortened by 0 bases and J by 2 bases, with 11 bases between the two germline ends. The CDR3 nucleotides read TGTGCCAGCAGCGTAGCTGCGACGGAGAACTATGGCTACACCTTC. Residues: CASSVAATENYGYTF.

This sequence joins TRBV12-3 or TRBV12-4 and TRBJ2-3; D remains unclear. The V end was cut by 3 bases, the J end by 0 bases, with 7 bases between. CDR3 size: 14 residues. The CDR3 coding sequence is TGTGCCAGCAGTTTTGAGCGTAGCACAGATACGCAGTATTTT. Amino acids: CASSFERSTDTQYF.

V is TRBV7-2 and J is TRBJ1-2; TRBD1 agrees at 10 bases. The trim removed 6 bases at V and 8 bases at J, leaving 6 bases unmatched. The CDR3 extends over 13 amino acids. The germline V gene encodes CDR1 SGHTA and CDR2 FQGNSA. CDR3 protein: CASRGTGAQGYTF. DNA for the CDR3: TGTGCCAGCAGGGGGACAGGGGCGCAGGGCTACACCTTC.

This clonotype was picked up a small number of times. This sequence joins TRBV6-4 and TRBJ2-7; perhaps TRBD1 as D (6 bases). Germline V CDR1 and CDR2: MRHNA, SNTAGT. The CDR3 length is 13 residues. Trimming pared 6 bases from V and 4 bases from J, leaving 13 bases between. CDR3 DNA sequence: TGTGCCAGCAGGGGGACACCTGCTTACGAGCAGTACGTC. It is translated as CASRGTPAYEQYV.

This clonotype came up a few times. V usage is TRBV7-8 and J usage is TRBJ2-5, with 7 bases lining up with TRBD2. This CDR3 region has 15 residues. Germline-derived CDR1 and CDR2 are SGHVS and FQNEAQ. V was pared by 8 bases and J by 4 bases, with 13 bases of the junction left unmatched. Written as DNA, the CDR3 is TGTGCCAGCGGGGTGACTAGCCGGGGAAGAGAGACCCAGTACTTC. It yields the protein CASGVTSRGRETQYF.

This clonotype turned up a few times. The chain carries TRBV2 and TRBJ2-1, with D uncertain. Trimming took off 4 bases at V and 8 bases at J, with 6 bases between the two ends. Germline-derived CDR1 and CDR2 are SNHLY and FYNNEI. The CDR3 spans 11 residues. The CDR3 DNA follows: TGTGCCAGCAGTGCGGTGGATGAGCAGTTCTTC. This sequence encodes CASSAVDEQFF.

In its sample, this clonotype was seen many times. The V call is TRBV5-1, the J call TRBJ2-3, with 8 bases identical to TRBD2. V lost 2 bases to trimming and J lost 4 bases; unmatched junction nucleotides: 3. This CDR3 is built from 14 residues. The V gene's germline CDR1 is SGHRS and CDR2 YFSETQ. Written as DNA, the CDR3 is TGCGCCAGCAGCTTCGGGGGGGCTGCAGATACGCAGTATTTT. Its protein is CASSFGGAADTQYF.

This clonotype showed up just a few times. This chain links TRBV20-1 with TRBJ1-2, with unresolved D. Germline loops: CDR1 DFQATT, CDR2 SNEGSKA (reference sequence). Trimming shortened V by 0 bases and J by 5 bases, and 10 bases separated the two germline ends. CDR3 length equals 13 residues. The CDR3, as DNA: TGCAGTGCTAGAGACAGGTCAAATTATGGCTACACCTTC. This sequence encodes CSARDRSNYGYTF.

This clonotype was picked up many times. The CDR3 nucleotides read TGTGCCAGCCGATTGCTCAGCGGGGGGCAGGATGAGCAGTTCTTC. Residues: CASRLLSGGQDEQFF. The rearrangement links TRBV7-2 to TRBJ2-1; the match to TRBD2 covers 9 bases. The CDR3 totals 15 residues. Germline V gene data show CDR1 as SGHTA and CDR2 as FQGNSA. Trimming removed 8 bases from V and 8 bases from J; junction bases left unmatched: 13.

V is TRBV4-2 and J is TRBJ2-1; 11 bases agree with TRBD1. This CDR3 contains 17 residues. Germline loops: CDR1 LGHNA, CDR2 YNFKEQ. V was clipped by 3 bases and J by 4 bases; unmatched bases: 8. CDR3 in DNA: TGTGCCAGCAGCCACGACCCAGGACAGGGGGCTTACAATGAGCAGTTCTTC. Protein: CASSHDPGQGAYNEQFF.

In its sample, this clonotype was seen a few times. CDR3 coding DNA: TGTGCCAGCAGCGATGGGACTAGCGGGGGGCAGCAGTTCTTC. This encodes CASSDGTSGGQQFF. The rearrangement uses TRBV2 and TRBJ2-1; TRBD2 aligns across 15 bases. Germline loops: CDR1 SNHLY, CDR2 FYNNEI. With V trimmed by 6 bases and J by 11 bases, 5 bases remained unmatched. The CDR3 is 14 amino acids.

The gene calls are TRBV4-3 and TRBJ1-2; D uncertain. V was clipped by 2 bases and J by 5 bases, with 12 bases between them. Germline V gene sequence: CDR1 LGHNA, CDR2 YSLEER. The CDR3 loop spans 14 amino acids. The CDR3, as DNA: TGCGCCAGCAGCCAATTTGAACATTTATATGGCTACACCTTC. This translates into CASSQFEHLYGYTF.

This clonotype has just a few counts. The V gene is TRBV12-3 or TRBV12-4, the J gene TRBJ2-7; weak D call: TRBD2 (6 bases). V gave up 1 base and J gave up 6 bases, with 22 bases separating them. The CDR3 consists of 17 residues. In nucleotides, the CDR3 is TGTGCCAGCAGTTTAGGGCTCTATTCCCCAGGGACTCGCGAGCAGTACTTC. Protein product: CASSLGLYSPGTREQYF.

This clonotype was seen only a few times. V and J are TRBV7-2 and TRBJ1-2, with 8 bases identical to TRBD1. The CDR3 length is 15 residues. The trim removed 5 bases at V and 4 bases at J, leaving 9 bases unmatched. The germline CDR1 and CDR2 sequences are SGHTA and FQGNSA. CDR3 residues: CASSTNRGYGYGYTF. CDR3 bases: TGTGCCAGCAGCACAAACAGGGGGTACGGCTATGGCTACACCTTC.

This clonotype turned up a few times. The CDR3 DNA follows: TGCGCCAGCAGCCTGGGACTAGCGGCCAGCTACAATGAGCAGTTCTTC. It codes for CASSLGLAASYNEQFF. The genes are TRBV5-1 and TRBJ2-1; 11 bases agree with TRBD2. Trimming removed 4 bases from V and 3 bases from J; junction bases left unmatched: 6. The germline V gene has CDR1 SGHRS and CDR2 YFSETQ. The CDR3 has 16 residues.

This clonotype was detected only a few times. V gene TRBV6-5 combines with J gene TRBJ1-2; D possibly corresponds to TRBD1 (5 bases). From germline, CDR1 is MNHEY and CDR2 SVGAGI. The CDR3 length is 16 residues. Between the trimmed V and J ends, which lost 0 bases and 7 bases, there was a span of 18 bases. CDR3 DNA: TGTGCCAGCAGTTACTCACCGGCGGACGGGGCGTCTGGCTACACCTTC. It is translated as CASSYSPADGASGYTF.

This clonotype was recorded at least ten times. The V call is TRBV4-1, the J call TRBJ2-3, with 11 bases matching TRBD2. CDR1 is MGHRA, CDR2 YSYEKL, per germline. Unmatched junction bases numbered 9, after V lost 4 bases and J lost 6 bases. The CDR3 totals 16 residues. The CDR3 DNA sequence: TGCGCCAGCAGCCTCCTTAGCGGGGGGGTCGAGGATACGCAGTATTTT. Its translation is CASSLLSGGVEDTQYF.

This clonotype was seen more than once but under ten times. The CDR3 DNA reads as TGTGCCACCAGCAGACCCCCGGGGGAGCGGGGGGGGGATACGCAGTATTTT. It codes for CATSRPPGERGGDTQYF. The V and J genes are TRBV15 and TRBJ2-3, with TRBD2 matching 10 bases. Germline lookup yields CDR1 LNHNV and CDR2 YYDKDF (reference sequence). The CDR3 length is 17 residues. Unmatched junction bases numbered 11, after V lost 2 bases and J lost 6 bases.

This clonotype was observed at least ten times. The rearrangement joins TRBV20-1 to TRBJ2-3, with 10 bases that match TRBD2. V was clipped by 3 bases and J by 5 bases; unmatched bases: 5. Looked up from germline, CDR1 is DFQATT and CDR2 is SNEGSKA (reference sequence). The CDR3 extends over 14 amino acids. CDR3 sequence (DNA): TGCAGTGCTAGTCCGCCTAGCGGGGGAGATACGCAGTATTTT. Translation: CSASPPSGGDTQYF.

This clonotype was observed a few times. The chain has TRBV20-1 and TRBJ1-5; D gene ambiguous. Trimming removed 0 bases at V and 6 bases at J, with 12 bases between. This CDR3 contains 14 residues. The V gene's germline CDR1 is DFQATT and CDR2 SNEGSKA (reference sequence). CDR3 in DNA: TGCAGTGCTAGAGATCCGGATATCACTCAGCCCCAGCATTTT. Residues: CSARDPDITQPQHF.

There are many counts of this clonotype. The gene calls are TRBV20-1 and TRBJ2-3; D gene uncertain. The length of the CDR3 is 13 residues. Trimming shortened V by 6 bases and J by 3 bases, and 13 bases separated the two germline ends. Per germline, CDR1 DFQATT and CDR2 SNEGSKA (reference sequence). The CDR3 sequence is CSADERGTDTQYF. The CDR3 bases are TGCAGTGCCGACGAACGAGGAACAGATACGCAGTATTTT.